A selection of T cell receptor beta chains follows, all from one sample in a study of OX40 agonist ivuxolimab in advanced cancers. The protocol was immunoSEQ multiplex PCR, while the TCRdb copy is restricted to in-frame clones and leaves out a portion. The data contain tens of thousands of clones, approximately 80% of them singletons. Sequencing used CD4+ or CD8+ T cells sorted from blood, obtained in a trial of the OX40 agonist ivuxolimab. Receptors originate from an adult with an advanced solid tumor such as melanoma, head and neck, liver or kidney cancer. Each CDR3 is given with its conserved first and last residue. D genes are given only for firm matches. Size is omitted from some rows. Given values are once, few, many or a class for expanded clones.

J gene: TRBJ1-1
CDR3 length: 13
D gene: NA
V gene: TRBV5-4
clone size: few
CDR3 DNA: TGTGCCAGCAGCTCGGCCCTAAACACTGAAGCTTTCTTT
CDR3 protein: CASSSALNTEAFF

J gene: TRBJ2-6
CDR3 length: 18
D gene: NA
V gene: TRBV7-3
clone size: once
CDR3 DNA: TGTGCCAGCAGCGTAACCCTAAACAGGGAATCTGGGGCCAACGTCCTGACTTTC
CDR3 protein: CASSVTLNRESGANVLTF

J gene: TRBJ1-2
CDR3 length: 13
D gene: NA
V gene: TRBV11-1
clone size: NA
CDR3 DNA: TGTGCCAGCAGCTTGGACGGATTCTATGGCTACACCTTC
CDR3 protein: CASSLDGFYGYTF

J gene: TRBJ1-4
CDR3 length: 14
D gene: NA
V gene: TRBV18
clone size: NA
CDR3 DNA: TGTGCCAGCTCACGCGAACTGACTAATGAAAAACTGTTTTTT
CDR3 protein: CASSRELTNEKLFF

J gene: TRBJ1-1
CDR3 length: 14
D gene: TRBD1
V gene: TRBV5-1
clone size: NA
CDR3 DNA: TGCGCCAGCAAACAGGGGGCGGGGAACACTGAAGCTTTCTTT
CDR3 protein: CASKQGAGNTEAFF

J gene: TRBJ2-1
CDR3 length: 14
D gene: TRBD2
V gene: TRBV7-2
clone size: once
CDR3 DNA: TGTGCCAGCACCCAGGCTAGCGGGAGAGGTGAGCAGTTCTTC
CDR3 protein: CASTQASGRGEQFF

J gene: TRBJ1-3
CDR3 length: 16
D gene: NA
V gene: TRBV7-2
clone size: NA
CDR3 DNA: TGTGCCAGCAGCTTAGGAGGTTATGGGACTGGAAACACCATATATTTT
CDR3 protein: CASSLGGYGTGNTIYF

J gene: TRBJ2-5
CDR3 length: 15
D gene: TRBD1
V gene: TRBV7-2
clone size: NA
CDR3 DNA: TGTGCCAGCAGCACCCGACAGGGTCAGCAAGAGACCCAGTACTTC
CDR3 protein: CASSTRQGQQETQYF

J gene: TRBJ2-1
CDR3 length: 16
D gene: NA
V gene: TRBV21-1
clone size: NA
CDR3 DNA: TGTGCCAGCAGCAAACTCGGGGGACAGGTTTACAATGAGCAGTTCTTC
CDR3 protein: CASSKLGGQVYNEQFF

J gene: TRBJ2-3
CDR3 length: 11
D gene: NA
V gene: TRBV20-1
clone size: once
CDR3 DNA: TGCAGTTCAGGGATGGAGGATACGCAGTATTTT
CDR3 protein: CSSGMEDTQYF

J gene: TRBJ1-2
CDR3 length: 12
D gene: NA
V gene: TRBV6-1
clone size: once
CDR3 DNA: TGTGCCAGCAGTCCAGGGTACTATGGCTACACCTTC
CDR3 protein: CASSPGYYGYTF

J gene: TRBJ1-2
CDR3 length: 15
D gene: NA
V gene: TRBV19
clone size: NA
CDR3 DNA: TGTGCCAGCAGGATAGGTGGCAGCTTATCCTATGGCTACACCTTC
CDR3 protein: CASRIGGSLSYGYTF

J gene: TRBJ1-1
CDR3 length: 12
D gene: NA
V gene: TRBV2
clone size: NA
CDR3 DNA: TGTGCCACTCGACAGGCGGGGGCTGAAGCTTTCTTT
CDR3 protein: CATRQAGAEAFF

J gene: TRBJ1-1
CDR3 length: 11
D gene: NA
V gene: TRBV5-6
clone size: NA
CDR3 DNA: TGTGCCAGCAGCTGGACCCGGGAAGCTTTCTTT
CDR3 protein: CASSWTREAFF

J gene: TRBJ2-3
CDR3 length: 15
D gene: TRBD2
V gene: TRBV7-8
clone size: NA
CDR3 DNA: TGTGCCAGCAGCCCCACTAGCGGGAGATACGATACGCAGTATTTT
CDR3 protein: CASSPTSGRYDTQYF

J gene: TRBJ2-1
CDR3 length: 15
D gene: TRBD2
V gene: TRBV7-3
clone size: NA
CDR3 DNA: TGTGCCAGCAGCTTAAGCGGGAGCTGGCCCAATGAGCAGTTCTTC
CDR3 protein: CASSLSGSWPNEQFF

J gene: TRBJ1-1
CDR3 length: 14
D gene: TRBD1
V gene: TRBV5-5
clone size: NA
CDR3 DNA: TGTGCCAGCAGCGGGGGGACAGGGGGCCGTCTAGCTTTCTTT
CDR3 protein: CASSGGTGGRLAFF

J gene: TRBJ1-5
CDR3 length: 14
D gene: NA
V gene: TRBV28
clone size: NA
CDR3 DNA: TGTGCCAGCAGTTTAGACAGGAACAATCAGCCCCAGCATTTT
CDR3 protein: CASSLDRNNQPQHF

J gene: TRBJ1-5
CDR3 length: 15
D gene: TRBD1
V gene: TRBV6-5
clone size: NA
CDR3 DNA: TGTGCCAGCAGCCGCAGGGGGGCCTACAATCAGCCCCAGCATTTT
CDR3 protein: CASSRRGAYNQPQHF

J gene: TRBJ2-5
CDR3 length: 16
D gene: TRBD2
V gene: TRBV7-3
clone size: NA
CDR3 DNA: TGTGCCAGCAGCCCGGGGGTGACTAGCGGCCAAGAGACCCAGTACTTC
CDR3 protein: CASSPGVTSGQETQYF

J gene: TRBJ2-7
CDR3 length: 14
D gene: TRBD2
V gene: TRBV19
clone size: NA
CDR3 DNA: TGTGCCAGTAAGAGCGGGGCTGAGGGCCACGAGCAGTACTTC
CDR3 protein: CASKSGAEGHEQYF

J gene: TRBJ2-3
CDR3 length: 12
D gene: NA
V gene: TRBV11-2
clone size: NA
CDR3 DNA: TGTGCCAGCAGCTTGGACATTATTACGCAGTATTTT
CDR3 protein: CASSLDIITQYF

J gene: TRBJ2-7
CDR3 length: 12
D gene: TRBD2
V gene: TRBV28
clone size: NA
CDR3 DNA: TGTGCCACCCGGGGGGGACCCTACGAGCAGTACTTC
CDR3 protein: CATRGGPYEQYF

J gene: TRBJ2-1
CDR3 length: 15
D gene: NA
V gene: TRBV5-1
clone size: NA
CDR3 DNA: TGCGCCAGCAGCTTGGCCCCCCGCCTGGTCAATGAGCAGTTCTTC
CDR3 protein: CASSLAPRLVNEQFF

J gene: TRBJ2-2
CDR3 length: 16
D gene: NA
V gene: TRBV6-1
clone size: once
CDR3 DNA: TGTGCCAGCAGTGGATTTCTTCCGGGAGTCGCCGGGGAGCTGTTTTTT
CDR3 protein: CASSGFLPGVAGELFF